This T cell receptor (beta chain) was sequenced during a study of T cells in localized non-small cell lung cancer. The method was immunoSEQ multiplex PCR; TCRdb's version includes in-frame clones alone and lacks a portion of them. Here the sample spans tens of thousands of clones, approximately 85% being singletons. This clone was counted a single time. Trimming removed 2 bases at V and 4 bases at J, with 12 bases between. In germline, CDR1 is GTSNPN, CDR2 SVGIG (reference sequence). This CDR3 comprises 13 residues. This receptor was taken from a man aged 40-75 years with stage I lung adenocarcinoma. This chain joins TRBV30 and TRBJ2-7; D is perhaps TRBD1 (6 bases). The input for sequencing was peripheral blood, taken before any cancer treatment. The CDR3 DNA reads TGTGCCTGGAGTCAATTGAGGGGGTACGAGCAGTACTTC. Residues: CAWSQLRGYEQYF.